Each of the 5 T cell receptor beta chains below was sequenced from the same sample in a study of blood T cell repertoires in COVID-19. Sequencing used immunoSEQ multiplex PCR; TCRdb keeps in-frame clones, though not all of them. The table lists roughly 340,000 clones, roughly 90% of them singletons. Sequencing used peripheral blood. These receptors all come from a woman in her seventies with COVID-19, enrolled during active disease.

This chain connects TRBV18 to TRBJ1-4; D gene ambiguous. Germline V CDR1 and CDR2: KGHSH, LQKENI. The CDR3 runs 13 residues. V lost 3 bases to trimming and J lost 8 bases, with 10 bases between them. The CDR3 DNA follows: TGTGCCAGCTCACCGCCGGGTAGGGAAAAACTGTTTTTT. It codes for CASSPPGREKLFF.

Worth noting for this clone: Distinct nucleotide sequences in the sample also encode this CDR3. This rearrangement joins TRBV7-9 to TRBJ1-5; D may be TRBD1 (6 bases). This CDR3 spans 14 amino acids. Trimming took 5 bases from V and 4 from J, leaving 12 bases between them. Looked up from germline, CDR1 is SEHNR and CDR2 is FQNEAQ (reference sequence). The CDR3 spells CASSPLTGNQPQHF. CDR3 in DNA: TGTGCCAGCAGCCCCTTGACAGGAAATCAGCCCCAGCATTTT.

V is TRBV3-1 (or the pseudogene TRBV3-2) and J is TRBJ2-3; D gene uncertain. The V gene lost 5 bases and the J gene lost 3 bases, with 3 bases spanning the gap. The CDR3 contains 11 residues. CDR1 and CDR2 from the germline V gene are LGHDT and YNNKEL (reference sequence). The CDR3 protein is CASSSTDTQYF. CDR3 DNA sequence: TGTGCCAGCAGCTCTACAGATACGCAGTATTTT.

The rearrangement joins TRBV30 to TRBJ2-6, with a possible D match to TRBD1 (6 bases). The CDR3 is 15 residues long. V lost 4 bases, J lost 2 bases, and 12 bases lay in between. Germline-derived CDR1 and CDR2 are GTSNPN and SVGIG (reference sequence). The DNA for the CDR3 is TGTGCCTGGAACACAGGGTCGACTGGGGCCAACGTCCTGACTTTC. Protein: CAWNTGSTGANVLTF.

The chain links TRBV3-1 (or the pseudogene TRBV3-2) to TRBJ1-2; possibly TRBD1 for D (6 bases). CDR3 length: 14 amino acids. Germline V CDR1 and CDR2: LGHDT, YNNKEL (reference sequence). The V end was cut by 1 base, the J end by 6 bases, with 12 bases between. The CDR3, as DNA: TGTGCCAGCAGCCAAGTAAGGGGGGGGGATGGCTACACCTTC. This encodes CASSQVRGGDGYTF.